The 28 T cell receptor beta chains below come from one sample, sequenced in a study of OX40 agonist ivuxolimab in advanced cancers. Assay used: immunoSEQ multiplex PCR; TCRdb lists only in-frame clones, some missing. The sample records 80,000 to 100,000 clones, 85% to 95% being singletons. The material was CD4+ or CD8+ T cells sorted from blood, obtained in a trial of the OX40 agonist ivuxolimab. Receptors originate from an adult with an advanced solid tumor such as melanoma, head and neck, liver or kidney cancer.

This chain joins TRBV15 and TRBJ1-3; 9 bases agree with TRBD1. V gave up 3 bases and J gave up 5 bases; unmatched junction bases: 5. The CDR3 loop spans 15 amino acids. Germline V lookup: CDR1 LNHNV, CDR2 YYDKDF (reference sequence). The CDR3 sequence is CATSRGQGWRNTIYF. In nucleotides, the CDR3 is TGTGCCACCAGCAGGGGACAGGGATGGAGAAACACCATATATTTT.

The chain is built from TRBV28 and TRBJ1-2; no reliable D call. The CDR3 has 11 residues. V lost 5 bases, J lost 13 bases, and 14 bases lay in between. CDR1 is MDHEN, CDR2 SYDVKM, per germline. CDR3 sequence (DNA): TGTGCCAGCAGTGTTTCGTGGGCCAGCACCTTC. It encodes CASSVSWASTF.

The chain employs TRBV20-1 and TRBJ1-2; TRBD1 might be the D (5 bases). V was pared by 5 bases and J by 8 bases, with 12 bases between. The CDR3 is 11 residues long. Germline V gene sequence: CDR1 DFQATT, CDR2 SNEGSKA (reference sequence). This CDR3 is CSAGDERGYTF. The DNA of the CDR3 is TGCAGTGCTGGGGACGAGAGAGGCTACACCTTC.

The chain is built from TRBV28 and TRBJ1-2; D gene ambiguous. Germline CDR1 is MDHEN and CDR2 is SYDVKM. V gave up 3 bases and J gave up 8 bases, with 10 bases separating them. CDR3 size: 12 residues. CDR3 nucleotide sequence: TGTGCCAGCAGTTTTGGGGTAGACGGCTACACCTTC. Its translation is CASSFGVDGYTF.

This clone appeared once. This chain links TRBV7-3 with TRBJ1-5; D remains ambiguous. Germline CDR1 reads SGHTA; CDR2 reads FQGTGA. This CDR3 comprises 12 residues. Trimming cost V 2 bases and J 3 bases, with 2 bases left between them. CDR3 DNA sequence: TGTGCCAGCAGCTTAGTCAATCAGCCCCAGCATTTT. This translates into CASSLVNQPQHF.

The chain couples TRBV7-1 to TRBJ1-1; TRBD1 agrees at 9 bases. TRBV7-1 counts as an open reading frame of uncertain function. V was pared by 5 bases and J by 0 bases, with 4 bases of the junction left unmatched. CDR3 length equals 15 residues. The CDR3 bases are TGTGCCAGCAGCACTACAGGGGGCATGAACACTGAAGCTTTCTTT. As protein: CASSTTGGMNTEAFF.

The chain joins TRBV19 to TRBJ2-5; D is perhaps TRBD2 (7 bases). This CDR3 has 15 residues. The V gene's germline CDR1 is LNHDA and CDR2 SQIVND (reference sequence). The V gene lost 3 bases and the J gene lost 5 bases, with 16 bases spanning the gap. CDR3 in amino acids: CASSMGAGARETQYF. The CDR3 DNA sequence: TGTGCCAGTAGTATGGGTGCGGGGGCTCGGGAGACCCAGTACTTC.

The chain carries TRBV7-9 and TRBJ2-3; TRBD1 might be the D (5 bases). CDR1 is SEHNR and CDR2 is FQNEAQ in the germline V gene (reference sequence). Trimming cost V 1 base and J 2 bases, with 10 bases left between them. The CDR3 has 15 residues. CDR3 residues: CASSLVAGSTDTQYF. As DNA, the CDR3 is TGTGCCAGCAGCTTAGTGGCAGGGTCCACAGATACGCAGTATTTT.

The chain links TRBV28 to TRBJ2-1; D possibly matches TRBD1 or TRBD2 (5 bases each). Germline CDR1 and CDR2: MDHEN and SYDVKM. The CDR3 consists of 16 residues. V was trimmed by 4 bases and J by 5 bases, leaving 18 bases between them. As DNA, the CDR3 is TGTGCCAGCAGTTCCCGGGGCCCTAGGACTGACAATGAGCAGTTCTTC. Translated, it gives CASSSRGPRTDNEQFF.

J is TRBJ2-3 and V is TRBV7-3; 13 positions agree with TRBD2. CDR3 length: 15 amino acids. Germline CDR1 and CDR2: SGHTA and FQGTGA. V was pared by 5 bases and J by 6 bases, with 5 bases of the junction left unmatched. The CDR3 nucleotides are TGTGCCAGCAGCGGCGGGACTAGCGGGACCGATACGCAGTATTTT. It yields the protein CASSGGTSGTDTQYF.

A few counts support this clone. This chain connects TRBV30 to TRBJ1-5; 9 bases fit TRBD1. The ends lost 2 bases at V and 7 bases at J; junction bases unmatched: 3. The CDR3 runs to 13 residues. Germline loops: CDR1 GTSNPN, CDR2 SVGIG (reference sequence). The CDR3 coding sequence is TGTGCCTGGAGTACAGGGGGCGGCCAGCCCCAGCATTTT. Amino acids: CAWSTGGGQPQHF.

J is TRBJ2-3 and V is TRBV30, with D perhaps matching TRBD2 (6 bases). The V gene's germline CDR1 is GTSNPN and CDR2 SVGIG (reference sequence). Trimming cost V 4 bases and J 1 base, with 12 bases left between them. The CDR3 covers 14 residues. The CDR3 nucleotides read TGTGCCTGGACCCCGGGACTGCGCACAGATACGCAGTATTTT. This translates into CAWTPGLRTDTQYF.

This sequence joins TRBV11-1 and TRBJ1-2; 8 bases fit TRBD1. Trimming cost V 5 bases and J 6 bases; bases outside gene matches: 8. In germline, CDR1 is SGHAT, CDR2 FQDESV (reference sequence). This CDR3 contains 14 residues. The CDR3 sequence is CASSRRGLNDGYTF. The CDR3 DNA is TGTGCCAGCAGCCGCAGGGGGCTCAATGATGGCTACACCTTC.

The chain uses TRBV14 and TRBJ2-3; D possibly matches TRBD1 or TRBD2 (5 bases each). From germline, CDR1 is SGHDN and CDR2 FVKESK. V shed 2 bases and J shed 3 bases, with 9 bases lying between them. This CDR3 comprises 14 residues. The CDR3: CASSQLGVTDTQYF. CDR3 bases: TGTGCCAGCAGCCAATTGGGGGTGACAGATACGCAGTATTTT.

This chain joins TRBV6-5 and TRBJ2-7; the D gene is possibly TRBD2 (6 bases). The CDR3 length is 13 residues. Per germline, CDR1 MNHEY and CDR2 SVGAGI. Trimming cost V 5 bases and J 0 bases, with 8 bases left between them. CDR3 sequence reads: CASSPGSSYEQYV. CDR3 nucleotide sequence: TGTGCCAGCAGTCCCGGGAGCTCCTACGAGCAGTACGTC.

The rearrangement joins TRBV11-3 to TRBJ1-5; 9 positions match TRBD1. The germline V gene encodes CDR1 SGHNT and CDR2 YENEEA. The CDR3 spans 17 residues. V was clipped by 0 bases and J by 4 bases; unmatched bases: 7. The CDR3 DNA reads TGTGCCAGCAGCTTAGAATGGGACAGGGTCGGGAATCAGCCCCAGCATTTT. It is translated as CASSLEWDRVGNQPQHF.

The rearrangement joins TRBV6-4 to TRBJ1-2; 9 bases agree with TRBD1. Trimming at V came to 6 bases and at J to 6 bases, leaving 11 bases not matched to a gene. CDR3 length: 15 amino acids. The germline V gene encodes CDR1 MRHNA and CDR2 SNTAGT. The CDR3 loop is CASRISGTGMNGYTF. The CDR3 DNA sequence: TGTGCCAGCAGAATTTCCGGGACAGGGATGAATGGCTACACCTTC.

This clone was detected only once. The V gene is TRBV5-1, the J gene TRBJ2-3; D gene uncertain. The CDR3 spans 12 residues. Germline V gene data show CDR1 as SGHRS and CDR2 as YFSETQ. V lost 4 bases and J lost 5, with 8 bases in between. As DNA, the CDR3 is TGCGCCAGCAGCCCCCCCGGAGATACGCAGTATTTT. Translating it yields CASSPPGDTQYF.

The count of this clone is one. The V gene is TRBV11-3, the J gene TRBJ2-3; 8 nucleotides align to TRBD2. The CDR3 consists of 14 residues. From germline, CDR1 is SGHNT and CDR2 YENEEA. V trimming: 6 bases; J trimming: 0 bases; junction bases outside the gene matches: 2. The CDR3 nucleotides are TGTGCCAGCAGGGCTAGCGGGAGCACAGATACGCAGTATTTT. Residues: CASRASGSTDTQYF.

The sample holds a few counts of this clone. The V call is TRBV5-4, the J call TRBJ1-4; no clear D. The V gene lost 5 bases and the J gene lost 6 bases, with 11 bases spanning the gap. The germline V gene encodes CDR1 SGHNT and CDR2 YYREEE (reference sequence). The CDR3 has 13 residues. This CDR3 reads CASSPGLDEKLFF. The CDR3 DNA reads as TGTGCCAGCAGTCCTGGGTTAGATGAAAAACTGTTTTTT.

The rearrangement links TRBV6-5 to TRBJ2-5, with D unclear. The CDR3 covers 11 residues. Germline CDR1 and CDR2: MNHEY and SVGAGI. Trimming shortened V by 2 bases and J by 8 bases, and 6 bases separated the two germline ends. The CDR3 sequence: CASSYIGTQYF. CDR3 nucleotides: TGTGCCAGCAGTTACATCGGTACCCAGTACTTC.

The CDR3 DNA reads as TGTGCCAGCAGCGGACGTATGGGGCGGTATGGCTACACCTTC. Its translation is CASSGRMGRYGYTF. This chain links TRBV11-1 with TRBJ1-2, with D tentatively TRBD1 (5 bases). Germline CDR1 SGHAT, CDR2 FQDESV (reference sequence). The CDR3 length is 14 residues. Trimming removed 5 bases at V and 5 bases at J, with 15 bases between.

The chain joins TRBV6-6 to TRBJ1-5; perhaps TRBD1 as D (5 bases). The CDR3 extends over 13 amino acids. Germline V gives CDR1 MNHNY, CDR2 SVGAGI (reference sequence). Between the trimmed V and J ends, which lost 7 bases and 4 bases, there was a span of 11 bases. CDR3 protein: CASTRDGNQPQHF. In DNA form, the CDR3 reads TGTGCCAGCACCAGGGATGGGAATCAGCCCCAGCATTTT.

The rearrangement joins TRBV6-5 to TRBJ2-1, with D perhaps given as TRBD1 or TRBD2 (5 bases each). This CDR3 comprises 14 residues. The ends were cut back, 6 bases at V and 5 bases at J, with 14 bases in the middle. Germline CDR1 reads MNHEY; CDR2 reads SVGAGI. The CDR3 protein is CASSFTGTDNEQFF. As DNA, the CDR3 is TGTGCCAGCAGCTTCACGGGGACGGACAATGAGCAGTTCTTC.

This clone was counted once. V is TRBV4-2 and J is TRBJ2-3, with TRBD1 as a possible D gene (5 bases). The germline V gene has CDR1 LGHNA and CDR2 YNFKEQ. The CDR3 has 16 amino acids. Between the trimmed V and J ends, which lost 1 base and 4 bases, there was a span of 15 bases. This CDR3 is CASSQVTGRGADTQYF. The CDR3 nucleotides are TGTGCCAGCAGCCAAGTTACAGGTCGTGGGGCAGATACGCAGTATTTT.

The chain has TRBV30 and TRBJ1-5; possibly TRBD1 for D (5 bases). Trimming pared 5 bases from V and 7 bases from J, leaving 12 bases between. The germline gives CDR1 GTSNPN, CDR2 SVGIG (reference sequence). The CDR3 consists of 12 residues. The CDR3 loop reads CAWLGGWQPQHF. The CDR3 nucleotides read TGTGCCTGGCTGGGGGGGTGGCAGCCCCAGCATTTT.

The gene calls are TRBV7-2 and TRBJ2-3; no clear D. The CDR3 length is 13 residues. The germline V gene has CDR1 SGHTA and CDR2 FQGNSA. Trimming pared 6 bases from V and 0 bases from J, leaving 7 bases between. This CDR3 reads CASSRSSTDTQYF. CDR3 DNA: TGTGCCAGCAGTAGATCTAGCACAGATACGCAGTATTTT.

V and J are TRBV7-3 and TRBJ2-5; D ambiguous. Deletions cut 5 bases from V and 2 bases from J, with 9 bases between. The CDR3 loop spans 13 amino acids. CDR1 and CDR2 (germline): SGHTA, FQGTGA. The CDR3 region has the DNA TGTGCCAGCAGCCCGACCCCACAAGAGACCCAGTACTTC. Protein: CASSPTPQETQYF.